This T cell receptor (beta chain) was found in a study of a mutant IDH1 vaccine in newly diagnosed glioma. About the study: Patients received vaccination from 4-6 weeks after radiotherapy alone, or with temozolomide cycles.

V lost 0 bases and J lost 8, with 6 bases in between. The germline gives CDR1 GTSNPN, CDR2 SVGIG (reference sequence). The CDR3 extends over 11 amino acids. Stated time point: week 35, safety follow-up. All doses held 300 ug of mutant IDH1 20-mer peptide, with topical imiquimod. Weeks 1, 3, 5, 7, 11, 15, 19 and 23 were when patients received their eight vaccinations. TCRdb keeps only in-frame clones here, not all; method: immunoSEQ multiplex PCR. The sample lists tens of thousands of clones; 84% were seen once. With regard to this clone: Its target is unknown.

This TCR was sampled from a woman between 18 and 30 years old with glioma. The rearrangement links TRBV30 to TRBJ2-3; no clear D gene. The sample was PBMCs, taken from a glioma patient whose treatment included an IDH1 peptide vaccine. In DNA, the CDR3 is TGTGCCTGGAGTGTAGAGAGTACGCAGTATTTT. This translates into CAWSVESTQYF.